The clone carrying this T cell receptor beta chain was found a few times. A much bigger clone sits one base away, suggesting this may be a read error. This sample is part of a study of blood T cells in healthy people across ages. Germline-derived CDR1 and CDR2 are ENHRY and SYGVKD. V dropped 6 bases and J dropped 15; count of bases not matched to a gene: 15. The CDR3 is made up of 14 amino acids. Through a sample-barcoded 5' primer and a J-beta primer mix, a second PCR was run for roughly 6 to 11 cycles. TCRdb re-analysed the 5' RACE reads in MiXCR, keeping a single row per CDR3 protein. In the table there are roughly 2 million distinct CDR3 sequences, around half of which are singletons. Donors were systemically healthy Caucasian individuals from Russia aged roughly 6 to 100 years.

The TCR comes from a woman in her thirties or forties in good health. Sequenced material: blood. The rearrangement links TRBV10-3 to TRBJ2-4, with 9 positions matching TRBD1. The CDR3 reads CAIRSAGQGNELYF. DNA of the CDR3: TGTGCCATCAGGAGCGCGGGACAGGGCAACGAGCTGTACTTC.